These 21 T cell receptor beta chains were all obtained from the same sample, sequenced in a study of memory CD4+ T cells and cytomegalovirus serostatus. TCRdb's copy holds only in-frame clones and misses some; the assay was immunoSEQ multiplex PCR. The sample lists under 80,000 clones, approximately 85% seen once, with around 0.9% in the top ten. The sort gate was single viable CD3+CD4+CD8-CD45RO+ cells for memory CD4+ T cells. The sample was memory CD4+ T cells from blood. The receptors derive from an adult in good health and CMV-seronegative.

The CDR3 nucleotides read TGTGCCAGAGTCGCAGATACGCAGTATTTT. Translating gives CARVADTQYF. The V call is TRBV27, the J call TRBJ2-3; D call uncertain. Trimming removed 9 bases at V and 4 bases at J, with 5 bases between. Germline CDR1 and CDR2: MNHEY and SMNVEV (reference sequence). CDR3 size: 10 residues.

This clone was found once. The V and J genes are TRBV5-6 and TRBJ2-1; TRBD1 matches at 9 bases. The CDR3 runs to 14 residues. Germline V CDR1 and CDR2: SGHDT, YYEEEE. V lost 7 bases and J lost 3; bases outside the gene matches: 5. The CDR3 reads CASHRDRVYNEQFF. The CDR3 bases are TGTGCCAGCCACCGGGACAGGGTCTACAATGAGCAGTTCTTC.

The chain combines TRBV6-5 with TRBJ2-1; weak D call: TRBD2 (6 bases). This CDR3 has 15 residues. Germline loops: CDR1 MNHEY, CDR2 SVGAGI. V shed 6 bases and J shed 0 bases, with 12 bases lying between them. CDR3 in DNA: TGTGCCAGCAGCCCCCGGGGGAGCTCCTACAATGAGCAGTTCTTC. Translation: CASSPRGSSYNEQFF.

The CDR3 sequence: CASSPIFGSSYNSPLHF. CDR3 DNA sequence: TGTGCCAGCAGCCCCATTTTTGGGAGCTCCTATAATTCACCCCTCCACTTT. The chain recombines TRBV11-2 with TRBJ1-6; D is uncertain. The CDR3 runs 17 residues. V was cut by 5 bases and J by 0 bases, with 14 bases left in between. Germline V lookup: CDR1 SGHAT, CDR2 FQNNGV.

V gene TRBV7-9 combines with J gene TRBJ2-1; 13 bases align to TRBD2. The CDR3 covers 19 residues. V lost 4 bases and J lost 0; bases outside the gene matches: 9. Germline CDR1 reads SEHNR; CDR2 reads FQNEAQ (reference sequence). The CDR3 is CASSYRQTSGGSSYNEQFF. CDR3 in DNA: TGTGCCAGCAGCTACCGACAGACTAGCGGGGGGAGCTCCTACAATGAGCAGTTCTTC.

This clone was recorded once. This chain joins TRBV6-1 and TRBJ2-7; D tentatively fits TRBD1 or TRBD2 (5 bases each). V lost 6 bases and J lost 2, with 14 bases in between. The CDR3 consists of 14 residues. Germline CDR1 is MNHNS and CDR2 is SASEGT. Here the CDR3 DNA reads TGTGCCAGCAGACCCCCGGGGCTGGCCTACGAGCAGTACTTC. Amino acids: CASRPPGLAYEQYF.

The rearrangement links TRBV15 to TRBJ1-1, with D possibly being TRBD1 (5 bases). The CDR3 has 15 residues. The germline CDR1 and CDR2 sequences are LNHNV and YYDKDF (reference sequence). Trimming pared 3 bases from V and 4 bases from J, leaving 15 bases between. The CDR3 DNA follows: TGTGCCACCAGCAGTGGGGCTACTGGGGTCACTGAAGCTTTCTTT. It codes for CATSSGATGVTEAFF.

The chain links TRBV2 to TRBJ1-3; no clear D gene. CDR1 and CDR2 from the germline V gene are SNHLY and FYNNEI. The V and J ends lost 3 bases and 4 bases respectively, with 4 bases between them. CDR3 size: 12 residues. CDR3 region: CASSDMGNTIYF. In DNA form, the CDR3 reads TGTGCCAGCAGTGACATGGGAAACACCATATATTTT.

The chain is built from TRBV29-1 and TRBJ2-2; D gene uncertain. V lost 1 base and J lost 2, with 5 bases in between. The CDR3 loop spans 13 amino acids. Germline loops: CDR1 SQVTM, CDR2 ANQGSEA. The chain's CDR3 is CSVEGINTGELFF. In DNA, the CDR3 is TGCAGCGTTGAAGGCATTAACACCGGGGAGCTGTTTTTT.

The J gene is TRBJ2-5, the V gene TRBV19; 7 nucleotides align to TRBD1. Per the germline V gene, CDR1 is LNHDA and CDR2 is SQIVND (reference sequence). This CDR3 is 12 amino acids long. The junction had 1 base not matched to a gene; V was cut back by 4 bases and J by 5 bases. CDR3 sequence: CASSKDRETQYF. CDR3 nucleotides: TGTGCCAGTAGTAAGGACAGGGAGACCCAGTACTTC.

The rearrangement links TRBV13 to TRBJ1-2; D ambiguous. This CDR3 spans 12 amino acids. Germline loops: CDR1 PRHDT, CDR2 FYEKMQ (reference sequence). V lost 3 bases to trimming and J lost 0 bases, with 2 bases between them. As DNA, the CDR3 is TGTGCCAGCAGCTTTACTAACTATGGCTACACCTTC. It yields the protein CASSFTNYGYTF.

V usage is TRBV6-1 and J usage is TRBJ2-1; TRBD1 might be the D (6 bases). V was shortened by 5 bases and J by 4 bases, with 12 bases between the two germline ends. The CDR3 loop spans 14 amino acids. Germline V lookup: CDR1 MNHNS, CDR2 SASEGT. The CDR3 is CASSLQDSYNEQFF. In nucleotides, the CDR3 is TGTGCCAGCAGTTTACAGGACAGTTACAATGAGCAGTTCTTC.

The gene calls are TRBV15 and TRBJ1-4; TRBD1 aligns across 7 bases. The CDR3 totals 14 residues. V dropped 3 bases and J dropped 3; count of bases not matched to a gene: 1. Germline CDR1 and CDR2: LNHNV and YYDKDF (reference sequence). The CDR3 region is CATSRTGSNEKLFF. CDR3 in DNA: TGTGCCACCAGCAGGACAGGGTCTAATGAAAAACTGTTTTTT.

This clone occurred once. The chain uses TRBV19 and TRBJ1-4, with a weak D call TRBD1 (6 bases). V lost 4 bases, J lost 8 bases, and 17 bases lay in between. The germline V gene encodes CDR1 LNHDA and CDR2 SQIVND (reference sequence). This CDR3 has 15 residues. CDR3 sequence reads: CASSKSLQGNEKLFF. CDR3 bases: TGTGCCAGTAGTAAGTCCCTCCAGGGGAACGAAAAACTGTTTTTT.

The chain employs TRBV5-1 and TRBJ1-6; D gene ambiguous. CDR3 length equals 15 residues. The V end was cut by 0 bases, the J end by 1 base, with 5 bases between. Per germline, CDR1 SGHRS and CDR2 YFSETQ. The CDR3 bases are TGCGCCAGCAGCTTGGGGCTTTCCTATAATTCACCCCTCCACTTT. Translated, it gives CASSLGLSYNSPLHF.

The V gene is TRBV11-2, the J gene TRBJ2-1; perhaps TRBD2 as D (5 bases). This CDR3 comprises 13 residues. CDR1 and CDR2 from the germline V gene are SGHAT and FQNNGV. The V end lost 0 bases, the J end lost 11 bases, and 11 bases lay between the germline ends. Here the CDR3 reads CASSLDGRLKQFF. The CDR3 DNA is TGTGCCAGCAGCTTAGACGGCAGACTAAAGCAGTTCTTC.

CDR3 in amino acids: CSVEDKNKNIQYF. CDR3 bases: TGCAGCGTTGAAGACAAGAACAAAAACATTCAGTACTTC. The chain uses TRBV29-1 and TRBJ2-4, with D unclear. V was cut by 0 bases and J by 3 bases, with 6 bases left in between. The CDR3 length is 13 residues. Germline assignment: CDR1 SQVTM and CDR2 ANQGSEA.

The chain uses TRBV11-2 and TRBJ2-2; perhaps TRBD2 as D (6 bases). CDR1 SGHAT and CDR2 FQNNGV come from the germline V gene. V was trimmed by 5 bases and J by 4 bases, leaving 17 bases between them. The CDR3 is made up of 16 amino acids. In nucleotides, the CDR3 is TGTGCCAGCAGCCCTATAGCGGACCCTGGCACCGGGGAGCTGTTTTTT. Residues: CASSPIADPGTGELFF.

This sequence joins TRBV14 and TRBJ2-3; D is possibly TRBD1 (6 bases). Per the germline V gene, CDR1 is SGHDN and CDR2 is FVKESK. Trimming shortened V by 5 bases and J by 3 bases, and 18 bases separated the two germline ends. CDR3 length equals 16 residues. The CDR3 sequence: CASSKNAGVGTDTQYF. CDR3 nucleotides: TGTGCCAGCAGCAAAAACGCAGGGGTAGGGACAGATACGCAGTATTTT.

CDR3 sequence reads: CASRKTAGNTEAFF. CDR3 DNA sequence: TGTGCCAGCAGGAAGACGGCAGGGAACACTGAAGCTTTCTTT. The chain joins TRBV2 to TRBJ1-1; no clear D gene. V lost 6 bases and J lost 1, with 12 bases in between. The CDR3 sequence is 14 residues long. The germline V gene encodes CDR1 SNHLY and CDR2 FYNNEI.

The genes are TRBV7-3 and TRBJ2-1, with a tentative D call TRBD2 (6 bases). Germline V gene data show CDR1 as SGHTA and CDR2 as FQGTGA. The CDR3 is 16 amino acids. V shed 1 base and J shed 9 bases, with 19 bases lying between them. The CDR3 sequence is CASSLIGGGADPEQFF. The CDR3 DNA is TGTGCCAGCAGCTTAATCGGGGGTGGAGCGGATCCTGAGCAGTTCTTC.